Listed below are T cell receptor beta chains from one sample, sequenced in a study of blood T cell repertoires in COVID-19. The protocol was immunoSEQ multiplex PCR, while the TCRdb copy is restricted to in-frame clones and leaves out a portion. The data hold 250,000 or so clones, with over 80% observed a single time. Sequences were obtained from peripheral blood. The origin of the receptors is a human donor in a cohort sampled during active COVID-19. Both conserved end residues are part of each CDR3. D genes are given only for firm matches. The size entry is marked missing in some rows and otherwise reads once, few, many or a size class.

d_call,clone_size,v_call,j_call,cdr3_aa,cdr3_nt
-,few,TRBV10-2,TRBJ1-2,CASSESGGLGNYGYTF,TGCGCCAGCAGTGAGTCGGGAGGGCTGGGGAACTATGGCTACACCTTC
-,-,TRBV6-4,TRBJ2-1,CASSDTDSSSYNEQFF,TGTGCCAGCAGTGACACCGACTCGAGCTCCTACAATGAGCAGTTCTTC
-,few,TRBV4-1,TRBJ2-5,CASSHPPGRAGETQYF,TGCGCCAGCAGCCACCCCCCGGGCAGGGCTGGGGAGACCCAGTACTTC
TRBD1,few,TRBV29-1,TRBJ1-1,CSVEMVPGGTEAFF,TGCAGCGTCGAGATGGTCCCAGGGGGTACTGAAGCTTTCTTT
TRBD1,-,TRBV9,TRBJ2-4,CASSGRGQNTLRAKNIQYF,TGTGCCAGCAGCGGTAGGGGACAGAATACTTTGCGAGCCAAAAACATTCAGTACTTC
TRBD2,-,TRBV9,TRBJ2-7,CASSVGTSGYYEQYF,TGTGCCAGCAGCGTAGGGACTAGCGGATATTACGAGCAGTACTTC
TRBD2,-,TRBV4-1,TRBJ2-3,CASSSRLAGGADTQYF,TGCGCCAGCAGCTCCCGACTAGCGGGGGGTGCAGATACGCAGTATTTT
TRBD1,-,TRBV7-9,TRBJ2-7,CASSSITTGNYEQYF,TGTGCCAGCAGCTCAATTACGACAGGGAACTACGAGCAGTACTTC
TRBD2,-,TRBV6-2/TRBV6-3,TRBJ2-5,CASSYHQRGRETQYF,TGTGCCAGCAGTTACCACCAGCGGGGAAGAGAGACCCAGTACTTC
TRBD1,-,TRBV28,TRBJ1-1,CASSLGTGKAFF,TGTGCCAGCAGTCTCGGGACAGGTAAAGCTTTCTTT
-,once,TRBV7-2,TRBJ2-5,CASSLSAAQETQYF,TGTGCCAGCAGCTTATCCGCGGCCCAAGAGACCCAGTACTTC
-,-,TRBV19,TRBJ1-1,CASNQYRGNSEAFF,TGTGCCAGTAACCAATATCGGGGTAATAGTGAAGCTTTCTTT
-,-,TRBV7-9,TRBJ2-1,CALGGHTANEQFF,TGTGCCCTTGGCGGCCATACTGCCAATGAGCAGTTCTTC
-,-,TRBV6-1,TRBJ2-7,CASSELRGSAYEQYF,TGTGCCAGCAGTGAACTTAGGGGTTCGGCCTACGAGCAGTACTTC
TRBD1,-,TRBV5-1,TRBJ2-7,CASSPDRGSLYEQYF,TGCGCCAGCAGCCCCGACAGGGGGTCCCTTTACGAGCAGTACTTC
TRBD1,-,TRBV19,TRBJ1-5,CASSIGGQDNQPQHF,TGTGCCAGTAGTATTGGAGGACAGGACAATCAGCCCCAGCATTTT
-,once,TRBV7-9,TRBJ2-5,CASSPQETQYF,TGTGCCAGCAGCCCACAAGAGACCCAGTACTTC
TRBD1,-,TRBV4-1,TRBJ2-2,CASSQAPTGGLGELFF,TGCGCCAGCAGCCAAGCCCCGACAGGGGGCCTCGGGGAGCTGTTTTTT
-,-,TRBV9,TRBJ2-2,CASSPELVYGELFF,TGTGCCAGCAGCCCCGAGCTAGTTTACGGGGAGCTGTTTTTT
-,-,TRBV21-1,TRBJ2-7,CASSIRGQGSIDEQYF,TGTGCCAGCAGCATCCGAGGACAGGGGTCCATCGACGAGCAGTACTTC
TRBD1,-,TRBV6-2/TRBV6-3,TRBJ1-5,CASSYSRQGFRQPQHF,TGTGCCAGCAGTTACTCGAGACAGGGTTTTCGCCAGCCCCAGCATTTT
-,-,TRBV19,TRBJ1-1,CASTRTGKNTEAFF,TGTGCCAGTACCAGAACAGGGAAGAACACTGAAGCTTTCTTT
-,once,TRBV10-3,TRBJ2-7,CAISDQGGEYEQYF,TGTGCCATCAGTGATCAGGGTGGAGAATACGAGCAGTACTTC
-,-,TRBV5-1,TRBJ1-3,CASSLWGDKALSGNTIYF,TGCGCCAGCAGCTTGTGGGGGGATAAGGCTCTCTCTGGAAACACCATATATTTT
-,-,TRBV2,TRBJ2-7,CASSALGGWEQYF,TGTGCCAGCAGTGCGCTGGGGGGATGGGAGCAGTACTTC
TRBD1,-,TRBV28,TRBJ2-2,CASSRPGTGGYGELFF,TGTGCCAGCAGTCGTCCCGGGACAGGGGGTTACGGGGAGCTGTTTTTT
-,-,TRBV9,TRBJ2-2,CASSVGGETGELFF,TGTGCCAGCAGCGTAGGCGGGGAAACCGGGGAGCTGTTTTTT
TRBD1,-,TRBV11-2,TRBJ2-7,CASSLEDRGYEQYF,TGTGCCAGCAGCTTAGAGGACAGGGGCTACGAGCAGTACTTC
TRBD2,-,TRBV18,TRBJ2-5,CASSPPAASGEGETQYF,TGTGCCAGCTCACCACCGGCGGCTAGCGGGGAAGGAGAGACCCAGTACTTC
TRBD1,-,TRBV19,TRBJ1-6,CASRGQGSSPLHF,TGTGCCAGCCGGGGACAGGGGAGTTCACCCCTCCACTTT
-,once,TRBV28,TRBJ1-1,CASSEGVVNTEAFF,TGTGCCAGCAGTGAAGGGGTCGTAAACACTGAAGCTTTCTTT
-,-,TRBV6-5,TRBJ2-7,CASSYSRGSGSYEQYF,TGTGCCAGCAGTTACTCTCGGGGTTCGGGCTCCTACGAGCAGTACTTC
-,-,TRBV10-1,TRBJ2-5,CASSPTEQETQYF,TGCGCCAGCAGCCCCACGGAGCAAGAGACCCAGTACTTC